These T cell receptor beta chains were read from a single sample in a study of human T cells and chemical hapten exposure. TCRdb reprocessed the RACE reads with MiXCR, giving one entry per CDR3 protein. Found here are 150,000 to 200,000 distinct CDR3 sequences, around 25% of them singletons; the top ten hold 2% to 2.5%. The sequences come from whole blood, collected in connection with sensitization to the hapten diphenylcyclopropenone (DPC). The receptors originated from a woman aged 35 to 49 with alopecia areata. Some clones in this sample may be carry-over from other donors' samples. Both conserved end residues are part of each CDR3. A D gene is named only where the DNA matches it firmly. The listing skips clone size in some rows; elsewhere it reads once, few, many or a size class.

14	NA	NA	TRBV20-1	TRBJ1-1	TGCAGTGCTAGTATGGGACACCTGAACACTGAAGCTTTCTTT	CSASMGHLNTEAFF
13	NA	few	TRBV7-9	TRBJ1-2	TGTGCCAGCAGCCCGGCACTTATCGCTGGCTACACCTTC	CASSPALIAGYTF
15	TRBD1	few	TRBV3-1	TRBJ1-5	TGTGCCAGCAGCCATACACAGGGGCCCAATCAGCCCCAGCATTTT	CASSHTQGPNQPQHF
15	NA	NA	TRBV10-3	TRBJ1-5	TGTGCCATCAGTGAGTCGTACACAGGGAATCAGCCCCAGCATTTT	CAISESYTGNQPQHF
15	TRBD2	NA	TRBV5-4	TRBJ2-7	TGTGCCAGCAACTTGGATGGACTAGCGGGAAACGAGCAGTACTTC	CASNLDGLAGNEQYF
18	TRBD2	NA	TRBV9	TRBJ2-7	TGTGCCAGCAGCGTAGCTCCCGGTACGGGGGAGGGATTAGGCGAGCAGTACTTC	CASSVAPGTGEGLGEQYF
15	TRBD1	few	TRBV28	TRBJ2-1	TGTGCCAGCAAAGTCACAGGGGGCTCCTACAATGAGCAGTTCTTC	CASKVTGGSYNEQFF
16	TRBD2	NA	TRBV20-1	TRBJ2-1	TGCAGTGCCGCCGGGACTAGCGGGAGTTCCTACAATGAGCAGTTCTTC	CSAAGTSGSSYNEQFF
15	TRBD1	NA	TRBV5-1	TRBJ2-7	TGCGCCAGCAGCGGGACAGGGGTCCCCTCCTACGAGCAGTACTTC	CASSGTGVPSYEQYF
13	NA	few	TRBV28	TRBJ1-2	TGTGCCAGCAGTGATGTCCCGGAATATGGCTACACCTTC	CASSDVPEYGYTF
12	NA	few	TRBV18	TRBJ1-4	TGTGCCAGCTTCGCAACTAATGAAAAACTGTTTTTT	CASFATNEKLFF
13	NA	NA	TRBV10-3	TRBJ2-1	TGTGCCATCAGGGAGGGTTCCGGCAATGAGCAGTTCTTC	CAIREGSGNEQFF
14	TRBD2	many	TRBV12-3/TRBV12-4	TRBJ2-7	TGTGCCAGCAGGACTAGCGGGAGCACTGGCGAGCAGTACTTC	CASRTSGSTGEQYF
11	TRBD2	NA	TRBV6-6	TRBJ2-5	TGTGCATCGGGAGGTAGCCTAGCCCAGTACTTC	CASGGSLAQYF
17	NA	few	TRBV2	TRBJ1-2	TGTGCCAGCAGAGGCGACGGTACCAGGGCGGGCAACTATGGCTACACCTTC	CASRGDGTRAGNYGYTF
14	TRBD2	NA	TRBV7-7	TRBJ2-5	TGTGCTAGCAGCTCCCGGACTAGCGGAGAGACCCAGTACTTC	CASSSRTSGETQYF
14	TRBD1	NA	TRBV7-2	TRBJ1-2	TGTGCCAGCAGCTTAGAGGGACAGTGGTATGGCTACACCTTC	CASSLEGQWYGYTF
12	NA	NA	TRBV29-1	TRBJ1-3	TGCAGCGTCCGGACAGCTGGAAACACCATATATTTT	CSVRTAGNTIYF
14	TRBD1	NA	TRBV28	TRBJ2-7	TGTGCCAGCAGCATAGGACAGGGGACTTACGAGCAGTACTTC	CASSIGQGTYEQYF
16	NA	NA	TRBV6-2/TRBV6-3	TRBJ2-1	TGTGCCAGCAGGAGACCAGGGCTTATCTCCTACAATGAGCAGTTCTTC	CASRRPGLISYNEQFF
14	NA	few	TRBV4-3	TRBJ2-7	TGCGCCAGCAGCCAAGATCGGGGGCCTTACGAGCAGTACTTC	CASSQDRGPYEQYF
15	TRBD1	few	TRBV7-2	TRBJ2-1	TGTGCCAGCAGCCAACCCGGGACAGGTCCCTATGAGCAGTTCTTC	CASSQPGTGPYEQFF
14	TRBD2	NA	TRBV28	TRBJ2-1	TGTGCCAGCAGTCTGACCGGGACTAGCGGTGAGCAGTTCTTC	CASSLTGTSGEQFF
12	NA	NA	TRBV20-1	TRBJ2-3	TGCAGTGCTCCCTATCCATCCGGGGCGCAGTATTTT	CSAPYPSGAQYF
15	NA	NA	TRBV5-4	TRBJ2-5	TGTGCCAGCAGCTCCAGCGGGTACGCACAAGAGACCCAGTACTTC	CASSSSGYAQETQYF
15	NA	NA	TRBV7-9	TRBJ2-3	TGTGCCAGCAGCCTCGAGGGACTTCACACAGATACGCAGTATTTT	CASSLEGLHTDTQYF
14	NA	NA	TRBV27	TRBJ2-7	TGTGCCAGCAGACCGGTTAGGGACCTTAGGGAGCAGTACTTC	CASRPVRDLREQYF
17	NA	once	TRBV24-1	TRBJ2-1	TGTGCCACCAGTGATTCGCTGAAGAGTCAGGGCTTCAATGAGCAGTTCTTC	CATSDSLKSQGFNEQFF
16	NA	NA	TRBV4-1	TRBJ2-1	TGCGCCAGCAGCCAGGGGGTACTTTTGACCTACAATGAGCAGTTCTTC	CASSQGVLLTYNEQFF
15	TRBD2	NA	TRBV20-1	TRBJ2-5	TGCAGTGCTAGAGATCTGGCGGGAGGGGGTGAGACCCAGTACTTC	CSARDLAGGGETQYF
17	TRBD2	NA	TRBV28	TRBJ2-5	TGTGCCAGCAGCTGGCGGACGGGACTAGCGGGAGGGGAGACCCAGTACTTC	CASSWRTGLAGGETQYF
15	NA	NA	TRBV5-1	TRBJ1-1	TGCGCCAGCAGCTTTGGTGGGGGGGCGCGGACTGAAGCTTTCTTT	CASSFGGGARTEAFF
15	TRBD2	few	TRBV2	TRBJ2-1	TGTGCCAGCAGGACACGGACCTCACTAGCGGGAGAGCAGTTCTTC	CASRTRTSLAGEQFF
20	TRBD2	NA	TRBV4-2	TRBJ2-5	TGTGCCAGCAGCCAAGACTTAGGACTAGCGGGAGATTGGACACAAGAGACCCAGTACTTC	CASSQDLGLAGDWTQETQYF
15	TRBD2	few	TRBV20-1	TRBJ2-7	TGCAGTGCTCTCGTCAATTTAGCGGGAGGCTACGAGCAGTACTTC	CSALVNLAGGYEQYF
15	TRBD1	few	TRBV9	TRBJ2-7	TGTGCCAGTTCGACCGAGGGACAGGGCTCCTACGAGCAGTACTTC	CASSTEGQGSYEQYF
15	NA	NA	TRBV20-1	TRBJ2-2	TGCAGTGCTGATCCCGGGACGTCGATATCCGGGGAGCTGTTTTTT	CSADPGTSISGELFF
15	TRBD2	NA	TRBV28	TRBJ2-7	TGTGCCAGCAGCCCTCTCGGGACTAGAGCCTACGAGCAGTACTTC	CASSPLGTRAYEQYF
11	NA	many	TRBV20-1	TRBJ2-7	TGCAGTGCTAGAGACCTCCCCTCGGAGTACTTC	CSARDLPSEYF
13	TRBD1	few	TRBV2	TRBJ1-2	TGTGCCAGCAGTGGGACAGGCGACTATGGCTACACCTTC	CASSGTGDYGYTF